The 26 T cell receptor beta chains in this list originate from one sample, sequenced in a study of human T cells and chemical hapten exposure. Time point given: patch test 3, about 24 weeks after DPC sensitization. The treatment here: therapeutic diphenylcyclopropenone sensitization with weekly scalp DPC. From the RACE reads, TCRdb called clonotypes with MiXCR, one entry per CDR3 protein. This table has 80,000 to 100,000 distinct CDR3 sequences, under 13% appearing once. The sequenced sample was whole blood, obtained in connection with sensitization to the hapten diphenylcyclopropenone (DPC). Receptors originate from a woman in her thirties with alopecia areata. Some clones in this sample may be carry-over from other donors' samples.

This chain uses TRBV5-6 with TRBJ1-2, with D uncertain. The CDR3 is 13 amino acids. V was clipped by 4 bases and J by 2 bases, with 9 bases between them. Germline values: CDR1 SGHDT, CDR2 YYEEEE. The CDR3 coding sequence is TGTGCCAGCAGCCCCGGACGGAACTATGGCTACACCTTC. Amino acid sequence: CASSPGRNYGYTF.

At least ten counts were recorded for this clonotype. The gene calls are TRBV27 and TRBJ1-2; D remains ambiguous. Germline loops: CDR1 MNHEY, CDR2 SMNVEV (reference sequence). This CDR3 contains 14 residues. Between the trimmed V and J ends, which lost 5 bases and 3 bases, there was a span of 13 bases. CDR3 coding DNA: TGTGCCAGCAGTCCACTAGACCGAGACTATGGCTACACCTTC. It translates to CASSPLDRDYGYTF.

The chain joins TRBV18 to TRBJ1-1, with 9 bases that match TRBD1. V shed 6 bases, J shed 6 bases, and the junction held 8 bases outside the gene matches. CDR3 size: 14 residues. CDR1 KGHSH and CDR2 LQKENI come from the germline V gene. The CDR3 protein is CASSLTGGASEAFF. CDR3 DNA: TGTGCCAGCTCCCTAACAGGGGGCGCGTCTGAAGCTTTCTTT.

This clonotype was seen a handful of times. The chain is built from TRBV19 and TRBJ1-4, with D possibly being TRBD1 (6 bases). The CDR3 totals 15 residues. V lost 3 bases and J lost 3, with 11 bases in between. The germline V gene encodes CDR1 LNHDA and CDR2 SQIVND (reference sequence). Here the CDR3 reads CASSIWDTSNEKLFF. The DNA for the CDR3 is TGTGCCAGTAGTATCTGGGACACCTCTAATGAAAAACTGTTTTTT. Full variable domain (rest looked up from reference TRBV19 and TRBJ1-4): DGGITQSPKYLFRKEGQNVTLSCEQNLNHDAMYWYRQDPGQGLRLIYYSQIVNDFQKGDIAEGYSVSREKKESFPLTVTSAQKNPTAFYLCASSIWDTSNEKLFFGSGTQLSVL.

The J gene is TRBJ2-1, the V gene TRBV5-4, with D possibly matching TRBD2 (5 bases). This CDR3 has 15 amino acids. Germline CDR1 is SGHNT and CDR2 is YYREEE (reference sequence). Trimming pared 3 bases from V and 4 bases from J, leaving 14 bases between. DNA for the CDR3: TGTGCCAGCAGCTCTGGACTTCACGCTTACAATGAGCAGTTCTTC. Translating it yields CASSSGLHAYNEQFF.

V usage is TRBV12-3 or TRBV12-4 and J usage is TRBJ2-3; TRBD1 matches at 10 bases. The junction had 11 bases not matched to a gene; V was cut back by 6 bases and J by 2 bases. This CDR3 region has 17 residues. The CDR3: CASSRLRTGGLTDTQYF. In nucleotides, the CDR3 is TGTGCCAGCAGCCGGTTAAGGACAGGGGGTCTCACAGATACGCAGTATTTT.

The chain uses TRBV20-1 and TRBJ2-3, with D hard to call. Germline V gene lookup returns CDR1 DFQATT and CDR2 SNEGSKA (reference sequence). The ends were cut back, 2 bases at V and 1 base at J, with 13 bases in the middle. The CDR3 is 15 amino acids. The CDR3 coding sequence is TGCAGTGCTAGAAAGCCCAACTTAGGCACAGATACGCAGTATTTT. This codes for CSARKPNLGTDTQYF.

Only a few counts were recorded for this clonotype. J is TRBJ1-3 and V is TRBV12-3 or TRBV12-4; D is undetermined. The CDR3 totals 13 residues. V lost 6 bases and J 0 bases, leaving 6 bases between the germline ends. CDR3 loop: CASRITSGNTIYF. The CDR3 DNA reads as TGTGCCAGCAGAATAACCTCTGGAAACACCATATATTTT.

The sample holds a few counts of this clonotype. This chain joins TRBV6-6 and TRBJ2-3, with TRBD2 matching 9 bases. CDR1 is MNHNY, CDR2 SVGAGI, per germline (reference sequence). The J segment lost 0 bases and the V segment lost 0 bases, leaving 1 base of the junction unmatched. The CDR3 is 16 residues long. CDR3 sequence reads: CASSYSTSGSTDTQYF. CDR3 sequence (DNA): TGTGCCAGCAGTTACTCGACTAGCGGAAGCACAGATACGCAGTATTTT.

This clonotype has ten or more counts. The chain has TRBV28 and TRBJ1-1; D is unresolved. Per germline, CDR1 MDHEN and CDR2 SYDVKM. Trimming stripped 2 bases from V and 5 bases from J, with 3 bases between. CDR3 length equals 11 residues. Here the CDR3 reads CASSLKTEAFF. CDR3 sequence (DNA): TGTGCCAGCAGTTTAAAAACTGAAGCTTTCTTT.

In its sample, this clonotype was seen many times. This sequence joins TRBV6-4 and TRBJ2-2; 7 nucleotides match TRBD1. CDR1 and CDR2 (germline): MRHNA, SNTAGT. The J segment lost 5 bases and the V segment lost 6 bases, leaving 15 bases of the junction unmatched. CDR3 length: 17 amino acids. CDR3 DNA: TGTGCCAGCAGCTATAAGGAAGAGGGGGCTAAGACCGGGGAGCTGTTTTTT. It encodes CASSYKEEGAKTGELFF.

Remarks on this clonotype: Just one base apart from a much larger clone, this may be a read error. This chain joins TRBV10-2 and TRBJ1-4, with TRBD1 matching 7 bases. Germline V gene data show CDR1 as WSHSY and CDR2 as SAAADI. With 6 bases clipped from V and 3 bases from J, the junction kept 7 bases outside the gene matches. CDR3 length: 15 amino acids. This chain's CDR3 is CASRQLGTANEKLFF. The CDR3 DNA follows: TGCGCCAGCAGACAACTCGGGACAGCTAATGAAAAACTGTTTTTT.

This clonotype was counted at least ten times. The chain employs TRBV11-2 and TRBJ1-1; D call uncertain. This CDR3 contains 13 residues. Germline loops: CDR1 SGHAT, CDR2 FQNNGV. V was cut by 1 base and J by 4 bases, with 7 bases left in between. The CDR3 loop is CASSLVDRTEAFF. The CDR3 DNA reads as TGTGCCAGCAGCTTAGTCGACCGCACTGAAGCTTTCTTT.

Concerning this clonotype: One end of the junction fails to match germline, which may point to a read error. The chain employs TRBV7-7 and TRBJ2-1, with D possibly TRBD2 on 5 matching bases. CDR1 is SSHAT, CDR2 FNYEAQ, per germline (reference sequence). The CDR3 is 15 residues long. The CDR3, as DNA: TGTGCTAGCAGCTTGGACGGGAACTCCTACAATGAGCAGTTCTTC. Translation gives CASSLDGNSYNEQFF.

This clonotype was seen ten or more times. V and J are TRBV29-1 and TRBJ2-5; no firm D call. The CDR3 totals 12 residues. The V gene's germline CDR1 is SQVTM and CDR2 ANQGSEA. The V and J ends lost 4 bases and 1 base respectively, with 7 bases between them. Here the CDR3 reads CSVARSQETQYF. The CDR3, as DNA: TGCAGCGTTGCCAGGTCCCAAGAGACCCAGTACTTC.

This clonotype came up many times. This chain joins TRBV19 and TRBJ1-5; 7 bases align to TRBD1. CDR1 and CDR2 (germline): LNHDA, SQIVND (reference sequence). CDR3 size: 14 residues. The junction had 9 bases not matched to a gene; V was cut back by 10 bases and J by 3 bases. DNA for the CDR3: TGTGCCACCCTGGACAGGATGAACAATCAGCCCCAGCATTTT. Its protein is CATLDRMNNQPQHF.

The V gene is TRBV3-1, the J gene TRBJ2-6, with D unresolved. The CDR3 is made up of 15 amino acids. V was shortened by 7 bases and J by 0 bases, with 10 bases between the two germline ends. CDR1 is LGHDT, CDR2 YNNKEL, per germline (reference sequence). CDR3 region: CASTAIYSGANVLTF. The CDR3 nucleotides are TGTGCCAGCACAGCCATCTACTCTGGGGCCAACGTCCTGACTTTC.

By sample share, this clonotype is medium-sized. The V call is TRBV7-9, the J call TRBJ2-7; weak D call: TRBD2 (5 bases). The CDR3 has 13 residues. Trimming stripped 5 bases from V and 6 bases from J, with 14 bases between. Germline loops: CDR1 SEHNR, CDR2 FQNEAQ (reference sequence). The CDR3 loop is CASSTTLAGEQYF. The CDR3, as DNA: TGTGCCAGCAGCACCACCCTAGCAGGCGAGCAGTACTTC.

The chain employs TRBV28 and TRBJ2-2, with D tentatively TRBD1 (6 bases). The CDR3 consists of 15 residues. The V end was cut by 8 bases, the J end by 5 bases, with 18 bases between. CDR1 MDHEN and CDR2 SYDVKM come from the germline V gene. CDR3 in DNA: TGTGCCAGCGGGGGCGCCGAAGAGGGAACCGGGGAGCTGTTTTTT. It codes for CASGGAEEGTGELFF.

This clonotype was observed many times. The chain employs TRBV20-1 and TRBJ2-1, with a weak D call TRBD2 (6 bases). In germline, CDR1 is DFQATT, CDR2 SNEGSKA (reference sequence). V was trimmed by 4 bases and J by 14 bases, leaving 15 bases between them. There are 11 residues in the CDR3. The CDR3 DNA sequence: TGCAGTGCTACTGTTGCTAGCGAGAAGTTCTTC. This encodes CSATVASEKFF.

The chain carries TRBV15 and TRBJ2-7; 13 bases fit TRBD2. Germline CDR1 is LNHNV and CDR2 is YYDKDF (reference sequence). V lost 4 bases, J lost 6 bases, and 3 bases stayed unmatched. This CDR3 spans 14 amino acids. The CDR3 here is CATSTRTSGSEQYF. The DNA of the CDR3 is TGTGCCACCAGCACCAGGACTAGCGGGAGCGAGCAGTACTTC.

The sample holds many counts of this clonotype. The chain has TRBV4-3 and TRBJ2-6, with D perhaps TRBD1 (5 bases). Trimming shortened V by 0 bases and J by 4 bases, and 13 bases separated the two germline ends. Germline CDR1 LGHNA, CDR2 YSLEER. The CDR3 covers 17 residues. CDR3 loop: CASSQDLTGSGANVLTF. The DNA of the CDR3 is TGCGCCAGCAGCCAAGATCTTACAGGATCCGGGGCCAACGTCCTGACTTTC.

This clonotype has more than one count but fewer than ten. The chain combines TRBV20-1 with TRBJ2-1, with D perhaps given as TRBD1 or TRBD2 (6 bases each). V was clipped by 0 bases and J by 1 base, with 13 bases between them. This CDR3 comprises 16 residues. Germline CDR1 is DFQATT and CDR2 is SNEGSKA (reference sequence). This CDR3 reads CSARDNRGLSYNEQFF. Written as DNA, the CDR3 is TGCAGTGCTAGAGATAATCGGGGGCTTTCCTACAATGAGCAGTTCTTC.

The chain has TRBV6-6 and TRBJ1-3; D call uncertain. Trimming removed 5 bases at V and 6 bases at J, with 11 bases between. In germline, CDR1 is MNHNY, CDR2 SVGAGI (reference sequence). This CDR3 is 13 amino acids long. The CDR3 reads CASSTPWENTIYF. The CDR3 DNA reads as TGTGCCAGCAGTACCCCTTGGGAAAACACCATATATTTT.

This chain joins TRBV18 and TRBJ2-7; 10 nucleotides line up with TRBD1. Germline lookup yields CDR1 KGHSH and CDR2 LQKENI. This CDR3 spans 14 amino acids. With 2 bases clipped from V and 4 bases from J, the junction kept 2 bases outside the gene matches. The CDR3 loop reads CASSPGTGVYEQYV. The CDR3, as DNA: TGTGCCAGCTCACCAGGGACAGGGGTTTACGAGCAGTACGTC.

This clonotype was counted ten times or more. The chain couples TRBV29-1 to TRBJ1-3, with a weak D call TRBD1 (5 bases). The CDR3 sequence is 14 residues long. Germline assignment: CDR1 SQVTM and CDR2 ANQGSEA. Trimming removed 7 bases from V and 0 bases from J, with 13 bases in between. CDR3 coding DNA: TGCAGCGCGGGAGGAACAGGCTCTGGAAACACCATATATTTT. This codes for CSAGGTGSGNTIYF.